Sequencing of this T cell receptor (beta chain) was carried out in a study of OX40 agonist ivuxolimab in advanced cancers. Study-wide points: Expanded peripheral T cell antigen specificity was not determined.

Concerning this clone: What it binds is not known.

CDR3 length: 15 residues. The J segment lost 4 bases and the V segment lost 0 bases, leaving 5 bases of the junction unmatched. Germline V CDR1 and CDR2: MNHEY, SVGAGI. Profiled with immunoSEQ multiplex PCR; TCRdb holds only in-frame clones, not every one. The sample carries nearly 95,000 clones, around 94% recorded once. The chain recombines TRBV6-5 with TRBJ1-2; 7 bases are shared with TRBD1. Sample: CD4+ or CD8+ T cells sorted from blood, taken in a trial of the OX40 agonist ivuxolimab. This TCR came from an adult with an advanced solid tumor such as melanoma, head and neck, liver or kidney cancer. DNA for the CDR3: TGTGCCAGCAGTTACTCGGAGTCAGGGGGCTATGGCTACACCTTC. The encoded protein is CASSYSESGGYGYTF.